The 4 T cell receptor beta chains below come from one sample, sequenced in a study of identifying expanded T cells in peripheral blood. Clones were sequenced by immunoSEQ multiplex PCR, and TCRdb holds only the in-frame ones, with some missing. Of roughly 82,000 clones in the sample, roughly four fifths were seen once. Sequencing used blood. The receptors shown here come from a person aged 18 to 70 in good health.

V and J are TRBV2 and TRBJ2-2; 10 bases line up with TRBD2. V was clipped by 6 bases and J by 3 bases; unmatched bases: 4. CDR1 and CDR2 (germline): SNHLY, FYNNEI. The CDR3 runs 15 residues. CDR3 nucleotide sequence: TGTGCCAGCAGGAGGCTAGCGGGAGACACCGGGGAGCTGTTTTTT. Residues: CASRRLAGDTGELFF.

The chain recombines TRBV28 with TRBJ2-2, with D perhaps TRBD2 (5 bases). Trimming took off 3 bases at V and 1 base at J, with 9 bases between the two ends. Germline lookup yields CDR1 MDHEN and CDR2 SYDVKM. The CDR3 has 15 residues. The CDR3 loop reads CASSFFGVNTGELFF. DNA of the CDR3: TGTGCCAGCAGTTTTTTCGGGGTGAACACCGGGGAGCTGTTTTTT.

This clone qualifies as medium-sized. The chain combines TRBV25-1 with TRBJ1-2, with 9 bases fitting TRBD1. CDR1 and CDR2 from the germline V gene are MGHDK and SYGVNS. The length of the CDR3 is 12 residues. Unmatched junction bases numbered 6, after V lost 5 bases and J lost 11 bases. The CDR3 is CASSNTGGAYTF. The CDR3 region has the DNA TGTGCCAGCAGTAATACAGGGGGCGCTTACACCTTC.

Ten or more counts support this clone. The CDR3 sequence is CSASSTEAFF. The CDR3 DNA sequence: TGCAGTGCTAGTTCCACTGAAGCTTTCTTT. The chain combines TRBV20-1 with TRBJ1-1, with D uncertain. With 3 bases removed from V and 4 bases from J, the gap between germline ends came to 3 bases. Germline-derived CDR1 and CDR2 are DFQATT and SNEGSKA (reference sequence). The CDR3 contains 10 residues.